The 20 T cell receptor beta chains below were found in one sample sequenced in a study of blood T cell repertoires in COVID-19 (dated by TCRdb to 2020 to 2021). The library was generated by the immunoSEQ multiplex PCR assay. Imported from immuneACCESS, the table was reduced by TCRdb to in-frame sequences with V and J called. These copies leave out some clones; in studies compared against another copy, an unresolved V gene accounts for under half, and the cause of the remainder is not known. The sample table shows about 80,000 clones, and 82% are seen once. 10% to 15% of the sample rests with the top ten. Sequenced: peripheral blood. These receptors all stem from a man older than 75 with acute or convalescent COVID-19.

Only a few counts were recorded for this clone. J is TRBJ1-1 and V is TRBV19; TRBD1 is a possible D gene (6 bases). The CDR3 is 15 amino acids. Germline lookup yields CDR1 LNHDA and CDR2 SQIVND (reference sequence). Trimming took 4 bases from V and 1 from J, leaving 13 bases between them. The CDR3 nucleotides are TGTGCCAGTAGTACAAGGGGAGGGGGGAACACTGAAGCTTTCTTT. This encodes CASSTRGGGNTEAFF.

V and J are TRBV29-1 and TRBJ1-1; no definite D call. The CDR3 is 12 amino acids. V was cut by 4 bases and J by 1 base, with 7 bases left in between. The V gene's germline CDR1 is SQVTM and CDR2 ANQGSEA. The CDR3 DNA follows: TGCAGCGTTGTCCGGGGGAACACTGAAGCTTTCTTT. Residues: CSVVRGNTEAFF.

The genes are TRBV3-1 (or the pseudogene TRBV3-2) and TRBJ1-4; the match to TRBD1 covers 9 bases. J was trimmed by 0 bases and V by 4 bases; bases with no gene match: 6. The CDR3 sequence is 17 residues long. Germline V gene lookup returns CDR1 LGHDT and CDR2 YNNKEL (reference sequence). DNA for the CDR3: TGTGCCAGCAGCCCCGGGACAGGGATGTCAACTAATGAAAAACTGTTTTTT. Translated: CASSPGTGMSTNEKLFF.

The chain links TRBV3-1 (or the pseudogene TRBV3-2) to TRBJ1-1, with a possible D match to TRBD1 (6 bases). The V gene's germline CDR1 is LGHDT and CDR2 YNNKEL (reference sequence). The CDR3 covers 14 residues. The ends were cut back, 2 bases at V and 4 bases at J, with 11 bases in the middle. CDR3 sequence: CASSQNRAATEAFF. The DNA for the CDR3 is TGTGCCAGCAGCCAAAACAGGGCGGCCACTGAAGCTTTCTTT.

The chain employs TRBV24-1 and TRBJ1-1; D call uncertain. Germline V lookup: CDR1 KGHDR, CDR2 SFDVKD. The CDR3 is made up of 12 amino acids. Deletions cut 3 bases from V and 9 bases from J, with 10 bases between. The CDR3 DNA reads as TGTGCCACCAGTGATCTCGGAGGTAAAGCTTTCTTT. Amino acids: CATSDLGGKAFF.

This chain connects TRBV7-2 to TRBJ2-7; tentative D call: TRBD2 (5 bases). V was trimmed by 2 bases and J by 0 bases, leaving 11 bases between them. The CDR3 totals 15 residues. Germline CDR1 is SGHTA and CDR2 is FQGNSA. CDR3 in amino acids: CASSLRESLSYEQYF. Written as DNA, the CDR3 is TGTGCCAGCAGCTTACGGGAATCCCTCTCCTACGAGCAGTACTTC.

CDR3 region: CASSQGPVQETQYF. DNA of the CDR3: TGTGCCAGCAGCCAGGGGCCTGTCCAAGAGACCCAGTACTTC. V and J are TRBV7-3 and TRBJ2-5; D possibly corresponds to TRBD1 (6 bases). Looked up from germline, CDR1 is SGHTA and CDR2 is FQGTGA. V lost 5 bases, J lost 1 base, and 11 bases lay in between. The CDR3 totals 14 residues.

This clone was detected a few times. The chain has TRBV18 and TRBJ1-2; 8 nucleotides line up with TRBD1. This CDR3 spans 14 amino acids. Germline V gene lookup returns CDR1 KGHSH and CDR2 LQKENI. V lost 5 bases, J lost 5 bases, and 7 bases stayed unmatched. The CDR3 loop is CASSESGGEYGYTF. The CDR3 DNA is TGTGCCAGCTCAGAGTCAGGGGGCGAGTATGGCTACACCTTC.

The chain combines TRBV5-1 with TRBJ1-2, with 11 bases that match TRBD1. Looked up from germline, CDR1 is SGHRS and CDR2 is YFSETQ. After removal of 3 bases from V and 6 bases from J, the junction contained 4 bases not matched to a gene. The CDR3 consists of 14 residues. CDR3: CASSSGQGADGYTF. The CDR3, as DNA: TGCGCCAGCAGCTCTGGACAGGGGGCGGATGGCTACACCTTC.

The chain joins TRBV3-1 (or the pseudogene TRBV3-2) to TRBJ1-1; possibly TRBD1 for D (5 bases). Germline CDR1 LGHDT, CDR2 YNNKEL (reference sequence). The length of the CDR3 is 15 residues. V was cut by 1 base and J by 4 bases, with 13 bases left in between. In DNA, the CDR3 is TGTGCCAGCAGCCAAGCGCGGGAGGGGATCACTGAAGCTTTCTTT. It yields the protein CASSQAREGITEAFF.

V usage is TRBV11-2 and J usage is TRBJ2-1, with TRBD1 matching 9 bases. Germline CDR1 reads SGHAT; CDR2 reads FQNNGV. The CDR3 spans 16 residues. V dropped 5 bases and J dropped 3; count of bases not matched to a gene: 8. CDR3 protein: CASSPPGQGGYNEQFF. For the CDR3, the DNA is TGTGCCAGCAGCCCTCCGGGACAGGGTGGCTACAATGAGCAGTTCTTC.

The chain recombines TRBV7-9 with TRBJ2-1, with 11 nucleotides matching TRBD2. V shed 5 bases, J shed 3 bases, and the junction held 3 bases outside the gene matches. Germline loops: CDR1 SEHNR, CDR2 FQNEAQ (reference sequence). The CDR3 contains 15 residues. CDR3 residues: CASSPGLAGYNEQFF. In DNA, the CDR3 is TGTGCCAGCAGCCCCGGACTAGCGGGCTACAATGAGCAGTTCTTC.

CDR3: CASSTSGGAGDTQYF. CDR3 in DNA: TGTGCCAGCAGCACCAGCGGGGGGGCTGGAGATACGCAGTATTTT. The genes are TRBV7-2 and TRBJ2-3; 10 bases align to TRBD2. Germline lookup yields CDR1 SGHTA and CDR2 FQGNSA. The CDR3 has 15 amino acids. Losses at the gene ends were 5 bases for V and 5 bases for J; bases not matched to a gene: 7.

This clone has a single count. The chain links TRBV6-1 to TRBJ1-1; D uncertain. With 2 bases removed from V and 8 bases from J, the gap between germline ends came to 6 bases. CDR1 is MNHNS and CDR2 is SASEGT in the germline V gene. The CDR3 spans 11 residues. CDR3 bases: TGTGCCAGCAGTGAACTTTCCGAAGCTTTCTTT. This gives the protein CASSELSEAFF.

The chain combines TRBV30 with TRBJ2-3; 8 nucleotides match TRBD2. Losses at the gene ends were 5 bases for V and 5 bases for J; bases not matched to a gene: 9. CDR1 is GTSNPN and CDR2 is SVGIG in the germline V gene (reference sequence). The CDR3 length is 14 residues. CDR3 loop: CAWAVGGAGDTQYF. The DNA for the CDR3 is TGTGCCTGGGCAGTCGGGGGGGCAGGAGATACGCAGTATTTT.

V is TRBV3-1 (or the pseudogene TRBV3-2) and J is TRBJ1-6, with D possibly being TRBD1 (5 bases). The germline CDR1 and CDR2 sequences are LGHDT and YNNKEL (reference sequence). The CDR3 contains 18 residues. V shed 1 base and J shed 0 bases, with 13 bases lying between them. This CDR3 is CASSQGPQAPSYNSPLHF. Here the CDR3 DNA reads TGTGCCAGCAGCCAAGGACCACAGGCACCCTCCTATAATTCACCCCTCCACTTT.

The chain joins TRBV9 to TRBJ2-3; 11 bases match TRBD2. J gave up 3 bases and V 0 bases, and 9 bases lay outside the gene matches. This CDR3 is built from 18 residues. Germline-derived CDR1 and CDR2 are SGDLS and YYNGEE. The CDR3 sequence: CASSVEGISGGGTDTQYF. For the CDR3, the DNA is TGTGCCAGCAGCGTAGAAGGGATTAGCGGGGGGGGTACAGATACGCAGTATTTT.

This clone was seen once. The chain couples TRBV20-1 to TRBJ2-5; 12 bases map to TRBD2. The CDR3 runs to 17 residues. The V segment lost 3 bases and the J segment 2 bases; nucleotides outside the gene matches: 10. Germline V CDR1 and CDR2: DFQATT, SNEGSKA (reference sequence). CDR3 amino acids: CSASGSSGGAGQETQYF. The CDR3 bases are TGCAGTGCTAGTGGGTCTAGCGGGGGGGCGGGTCAAGAGACCCAGTACTTC.

The CDR3 DNA reads TGTGCCAGTAGTATCGGCTCGAGGACCGGGGAGCTGTTTTTT. It encodes CASSIGSRTGELFF. The chain is built from TRBV19 and TRBJ2-2; no clear D. The CDR3 covers 14 residues. Looked up from germline, CDR1 is LNHDA and CDR2 is SQIVND (reference sequence). V lost 3 bases to trimming and J lost 5 bases, with 10 bases between them.

The chain employs TRBV10-1 and TRBJ1-2; D unresolved. The CDR3 loop spans 15 amino acids. Per the germline V gene, CDR1 is WNHNN and CDR2 is SYGVQD (reference sequence). Trimming took 3 bases from V and 1 from J, leaving 12 bases between them. The CDR3, as DNA: TGCGCCAGCAGTGAAACAGCAAGCCTTAACTATGGCTACACCTTC. This gives the protein CASSETASLNYGYTF.